The source of this T cell receptor beta chain is a study of T-cell memory formation after mild COVID-19. TCRdb used MiXCR to reprocess the 5' RACE reads, holding one entry per CDR3 protein. Of 470,000 or so distinct CDR3 sequences listed, 15% to 20% are singletons. This clonotype was counted at least ten times. The TCR originated in an adult woman who had mild COVID-19 (a few samples of this study predate the infection). Cell type and time point are not known. Input material: PBMCs or a T cell subset sorted from them (not recorded which).

The CDR3 protein is CASSVSYEQYF. The CDR3 nucleotides are TGTGCCAGCAGCGTTTCCTACGAGCAGTACTTC. The chain uses TRBV6-2 or TRBV6-3 and TRBJ2-7; D not resolved. Germline V gene lookup returns CDR1 MNHEY and CDR2 SVGEGT. The CDR3 is made up of 11 amino acids. V was cut by 6 bases and J by 1 base, with 4 bases left in between.